The 25 T cell receptor beta chains given below trace back to one sample, sequenced in a study of blood T cells in healthy people across ages. Next came a second PCR, run for roughly 7 to 12 cycles, which used a sample-barcoded 5' primer along with a J-beta primer mix. TCRdb re-analysed the 5' RACE reads in MiXCR, keeping a single row per CDR3 protein. The table has 550,000 to 650,000 distinct CDR3 sequences, approximately 30% seen once; the top ten hold approximately 14%. The sequencing input was blood. Receptors were obtained from a woman of 80 years or more in good health.

This clonotype has a handful of counts. This sequence joins TRBV25-1 and TRBJ1-4; TRBD1 matches 9 bases. The CDR3 contains 15 residues. Looked up from germline, CDR1 is MGHDK and CDR2 is SYGVNS. The V segment lost 7 bases and the J segment 7 bases; nucleotides outside the gene matches: 10. CDR3 residues: CASNPGQGPGEKLFF. The CDR3 DNA is TGTGCCAGCAATCCGGGACAGGGACCGGGTGAAAAACTGTTTTTT.

This clonotype occurred many times. CDR3 region: CASSLQGATYNEQFF. The CDR3 region has the DNA TGTGCCAGCTCACTGCAGGGGGCCACCTACAATGAGCAGTTCTTC. V gene TRBV18 combines with J gene TRBJ2-1; 8 bases line up with TRBD1. J was trimmed by 2 bases and V by 4 bases; bases with no gene match: 4. Per the germline V gene, CDR1 is KGHSH and CDR2 is LQKENI. This CDR3 spans 15 amino acids.

This clonotype was picked up many times. The chain is built from TRBV20-1 and TRBJ2-7; D gene ambiguous. With 0 bases removed from V and 2 bases from J, the gap between germline ends came to 8 bases. From germline, CDR1 is DFQATT and CDR2 SNEGSKA (reference sequence). This CDR3 has 13 amino acids. As DNA, the CDR3 is TGCAGTGCTAGAGACCCCACGGCCTACGAGCAGTACTTC. Translated, it gives CSARDPTAYEQYF.

This clonotype was detected only a few times. It may be a read error: a sequence one base away is much more abundant. Here the CDR3 DNA reads TGTGCCACCCGACTAGCGGGGGGTCTTGAGCAGTTCTTC. Residues: CATRLAGGLEQFF. This chain links TRBV6-2 or TRBV6-3 with TRBJ2-1; TRBD2 agrees at 13 bases. The CDR3 totals 13 residues. Germline V gene lookup returns CDR1 MNHEY and CDR2 SVGEGT. With V trimmed by 10 bases and J by 9 bases, 6 bases remained unmatched.

This clonotype appeared many times. V usage is TRBV12-3 or TRBV12-4 and J usage is TRBJ2-3, with unresolved D. The CDR3 extends over 17 amino acids. The V and J ends lost 1 base and 3 bases respectively, with 17 bases between them. CDR3 amino acids: CASSLGFRSTATDTQYF. The DNA for the CDR3 is TGTGCCAGCAGTTTAGGATTCCGGAGCACGGCGACAGATACGCAGTATTTT.

This clonotype came up a few times. The V call is TRBV6-6, the J call TRBJ1-1; D gene ambiguous. Germline CDR1 reads MNHNY; CDR2 reads SVGAGI (reference sequence). The CDR3 has 15 residues. The V and J ends lost 0 bases and 5 bases respectively, with 13 bases between them. The CDR3 reads CASSYSAEEGTEAFF. DNA of the CDR3: TGTGCCAGCAGTTACTCGGCGGAAGAAGGGACTGAAGCTTTCTTT.

This clonotype was recorded many times. Here the CDR3 reads CASLQTGRVHNEQFF. Here the CDR3 DNA reads TGTGCCAGCTTACAGACAGGGAGGGTCCACAATGAGCAGTTCTTC. This chain links TRBV18 with TRBJ2-1; D might be TRBD1 or TRBD2, each matching 7 bases. V lost 7 bases, J lost 5 bases, and 18 bases lay in between. This CDR3 region has 15 residues. Germline V gives CDR1 KGHSH, CDR2 LQKENI.

This clonotype was counted at least ten times. The J gene is TRBJ1-1, the V gene TRBV10-3, with TRBD1 as a possible D gene (5 bases). Trimming left V 10 bases short and J 1 base short, with 10 bases between. There are 12 residues in the CDR3. The germline CDR1 and CDR2 sequences are ENHRY and SYGVKD. CDR3 in amino acids: CATGTANTEAFF. DNA of the CDR3: TGTGCCACTGGGACGGCGAACACTGAAGCTTTCTTT.

V usage is TRBV25-1 and J usage is TRBJ2-3, with 8 bases aligning to TRBD2. V lost 2 bases and J lost 3; bases outside the gene matches: 4. CDR1 is MGHDK and CDR2 is SYGVNS in the germline V gene. CDR3 size: 15 residues. The CDR3 reads CASSEHGGGTDTQYF. In nucleotides, the CDR3 is TGTGCCAGCAGTGAACATGGCGGGGGGACAGATACGCAGTATTTT.

The chain carries TRBV28 and TRBJ1-5, with 7 bases that match TRBD1. From germline, CDR1 is MDHEN and CDR2 SYDVKM. V dropped 7 bases and J dropped 3; count of bases not matched to a gene: 9. The CDR3 is 15 amino acids. CDR3 region: CASTRQGVSNQPQHF. In nucleotides, the CDR3 is TGTGCCAGCACCAGACAGGGAGTTTCCAATCAGCCCCAGCATTTT.

In regard to this clonotype: Relative to the germline gene, one junction end is altered; a read error may explain this. The rearrangement joins TRBV5-1 to TRBJ1-1, with a possible D match to TRBD1 (5 bases). From germline, CDR1 is SGHRS and CDR2 YFSETQ. The CDR3 sequence is 16 residues long. CDR3 sequence reads: CASSLSGGPPNTGAFF. The CDR3 region has the DNA TGCGCCAGCAGCTTGAGCGGGGGACCACCGAACACTGGAGCTTTCTTT.

As regards this clonotype: A much larger clone lies one base from this, so it may be a read error. The chain carries TRBV7-9 and TRBJ2-3; 11 bases match TRBD2. Germline values: CDR1 SEHNR, CDR2 FQNEAQ (reference sequence). The CDR3 sequence is 19 residues long. CDR3 loop: CAGSLAQLAGDLRTDTQYF. Written as DNA, the CDR3 is TGTGCCGGCAGCTTAGCGCAACTAGCGGGGGACCTTCGCACAGATACGCAGTATTTT.

As regards this clonotype: A much bigger clone sits one base away, suggesting this may be a read error. The CDR3 does not end in the conserved phenylalanine or tryptophan, so this is likely a read error. The chain carries TRBV20-1 and TRBJ2-5; the match to TRBD1 covers 9 bases. The junction had 6 bases not matched to a gene; V was cut back by 3 bases and J by 4 bases. Germline V gene sequence: CDR1 DFQATT, CDR2 SNEGSKA (reference sequence). The CDR3 has 14 amino acids. CDR3 DNA sequence: TGCAGTGCTAGTACAGGGGGCTCAGGAGAGACCCAGTACTGC. This gives the protein CSASTGGSGETQYC.

This clonotype was counted at least ten times. J is TRBJ2-5 and V is TRBV2; TRBD1 aligns across 11 bases. There are 16 residues in the CDR3. In germline, CDR1 is SNHLY, CDR2 FYNNEI. V was clipped by 5 bases and J by 0 bases; unmatched bases: 5. The CDR3 coding sequence is TGTGCCAGCAGTCCCGGGACAGGGGGGTACCAAGAGACCCAGTACTTC. It encodes CASSPGTGGYQETQYF.

This chain joins TRBV29-1 and TRBJ2-1, with a tentative D call TRBD1 (5 bases). The V gene's germline CDR1 is SQVTM and CDR2 ANQGSEA. Trimming removed 6 bases at V and 0 bases at J, with 18 bases between. The CDR3 has 16 amino acids. The CDR3 nucleotides read TGCAGCGTAACTTCAGGGTCGTGGGACTCCTACAATGAGCAGTTCTTC. Translating gives CSVTSGSWDSYNEQFF.

The J gene is TRBJ1-1, the V gene TRBV30; weak D call: TRBD1 (5 bases). Germline CDR1 and CDR2: GTSNPN and SVGIG (reference sequence). The germline V and J ends were trimmed by 5 bases and 11 bases, with 15 bases remaining between them. The CDR3 has 11 residues. The CDR3 spells CAWGTVGEAFF. CDR3 nucleotide sequence: TGTGCCTGGGGGACGGTTGGTGAGGCTTTCTTT.

This clonotype has a handful of counts. The chain combines TRBV30 with TRBJ2-5; D ambiguous. The V gene's germline CDR1 is GTSNPN and CDR2 SVGIG (reference sequence). This CDR3 contains 14 residues. Between the trimmed V and J ends, which lost 4 bases and 11 bases, there was a span of 23 bases. For the CDR3, the DNA is TGTGCCTGGACGCCAGCAGACTCCTACAATGAGCAGTACTTC. Amino acid sequence: CAWTPADSYNEQYF.

Comments on this clonotype: The CDR3 carries no conserved terminal phenylalanine or tryptophan, so it likely arises from a read error. The gene calls are TRBV29-1 and TRBJ2-2; D is unresolved. Trimming pared 4 bases from V and 6 bases from J, leaving 6 bases between. CDR1 and CDR2 from the germline V gene are SQVTM and ANQGSEA. The CDR3 is 11 residues long. This CDR3 reads CSVALAGELFV. The DNA for the CDR3 is TGCAGCGTTGCCCTGGCCGGGGAGCTGTTTGTT.

The table lists this clonotype with a count of one. A read error may account for a junction end that differs from germline. This chain joins TRBV3-1 and TRBJ2-3; 15 nucleotides align to TRBD2. Per the germline V gene, CDR1 is LGHDT and CDR2 is YNNKEL (reference sequence). This CDR3 has 20 amino acids. CDR3 coding DNA: TGTACCAGCAGCCAAACCCGAATGGGACTAGCGGGGGGAGCATCGGATACGCAGTATTTT. Translation: CTSSQTRMGLAGGASDTQYF.

This clonotype was recorded many times. The V call is TRBV20-1, the J call TRBJ2-1, with TRBD2 matching over 9 bases. In germline, CDR1 is DFQATT, CDR2 SNEGSKA (reference sequence). V shed 3 bases and J 8 bases; nucleotides not matched to a gene: 8. The CDR3 sequence is 14 residues long. The CDR3 DNA sequence: TGCAGTGCTAGCAAGGCGGGGGGGCCGGATGAGCAGTTCTTC. This translates into CSASKAGGPDEQFF.

This chain uses TRBV12-3 or TRBV12-4 with TRBJ2-1, with D possibly being TRBD1 or TRBD2 (5 bases each). This CDR3 has 12 amino acids. V lost 6 bases, J lost 12 bases, and 15 bases lay in between. CDR3 protein: CASRGTAKLQFF. CDR3 DNA: TGTGCCAGCAGGGGGACCGCCAAACTGCAGTTCTTC.

The V and J genes are TRBV7-9 and TRBJ1-4; 7 nucleotides agree with TRBD1. Germline CDR1 is SEHNR and CDR2 is FQNEAQ (reference sequence). This CDR3 has 14 residues. The J segment lost 7 bases and the V segment lost 7 bases, leaving 9 bases of the junction unmatched. The CDR3 here is CASTVQGSSEKLFF. The CDR3 region has the DNA TGTGCCAGCACGGTACAGGGGAGTAGTGAAAAACTGTTTTTT.

This clonotype was found many times. This rearrangement joins TRBV30 to TRBJ2-7; D uncertain. V was cut by 0 bases and J by 4 bases, with 7 bases left in between. From germline, CDR1 is GTSNPN and CDR2 SVGIG (reference sequence). This CDR3 contains 12 residues. The DNA of the CDR3 is TGTGCCTGGAGTGTAAAGGGTTACGAGCAGTACTTC. Its protein is CAWSVKGYEQYF. The complete variable domain, with remaining parts taken from reference TRBV30 and TRBJ2-7, reads SQTIHQWPATLVQPVGSPLSLECTVEGTSNPNLYWYRQAAGRGLQLLFYSVGIGQISSEVPQNLSASRPQDRQFILSSKKLLLSDSGFYLCAWSVKGYEQYFGPGTRLTVT.

Of note for this clonotype: A read error is possible here, since a much larger clone lies one base away. The rearrangement uses TRBV5-8 and TRBJ1-4; no firm D call. CDR3 length: 14 residues. CDR1 SGHTS and CDR2 YDEGEE come from the germline V gene. The CDR3, as DNA: TGTGCCAGCAGCTTGCAAGGATTTAATGAAAAACGGTTTTTT. This sequence encodes CASSLQGFNEKRFF.

The chain links TRBV6-5 to TRBJ2-7, with 8 bases lining up with TRBD1. The CDR3 runs to 14 residues. The V and J ends lost 7 bases and 6 bases, in that order; junction bases with no gene match: 11. The V gene's germline CDR1 is MNHEY and CDR2 SVGAGI. The CDR3 bases are TGTGCCAGCACCCCCGGGCAGGGGGCGCGCGAGCAGTACTTC. The encoded protein is CASTPGQGAREQYF.